This is a list of T cell receptor beta chains from one sample in a study of cytomegalovirus exposure and HLA in healthy donors. The table came from immunoSEQ multiplex PCR; TCRdb's copy has only in-frame clones and leaves some out. The sample shows roughly 180,000 clones, 84% of them seen only once. The sample consisted of PBMCs. Receptors originate from a girl under 10 years old in good health and CMV-seropositive. CDR3s include the opening cysteine and the closing phenylalanine or tryptophan. The order of the fields is V gene, J gene, D gene, clone size, CDR3 DNA, CDR3 protein. D genes are given only for firm matches. The size field is filled for only some rows; it gives once, few, many or a size class.

>TRBV9|TRBJ2-1|TRBD2|-
TGTGCCAGCAGCGCCGGGAGGGACAATGAGCAGTTCTTC
CASSAGRDNEQFF
>TRBV6-6|TRBJ1-4|TRBD1|-
TGTGCCAGCAGTTACCCCGACAGGGCGGCTAATGAAAAACTGTTTTTT
CASSYPDRAANEKLFF
>TRBV7-9|TRBJ1-1|-|few
TGTGCCAGCAGCTTAGTCCGCAGTGACACTGAAGCTTTCTTT
CASSLVRSDTEAFF
>TRBV29-1|TRBJ2-6|TRBD2|-
TGCAGCGTTTCCGGGGGGACGACTGGGGCCAACGTCCTGACTTTC
CSVSGGTTGANVLTF
>TRBV19|TRBJ1-2|-|-
TGTGCCAGTAATCTGAGGGCAGGCTACGGTTCGAGTGGCTACACCTTC
CASNLRAGYGSSGYTF
>TRBV23-1|TRBJ2-1|-|once
TGCGCCAGCAGTCAATGGAGGAACCTCTTCCTATACAATGAGCAGTTCTTC
CASSQWRNLFLYNEQFF
>TRBV21-1|TRBJ2-7|-|-
TGTGCCAGCAGCAAGTCGAGCGTCGGCCCCTACGAGCAGTACTTC
CASSKSSVGPYEQYF
>TRBV28|TRBJ1-1|-|-
TGTGCCAGCAGTTTATTGGGGCCCCAGTCGGAAGCTTTCTTT
CASSLLGPQSEAFF
>TRBV5-6|TRBJ1-2|-|-
TGTGCCAGCAGGCCCCAGGGTGGCTATGGCTACACCTTC
CASRPQGGYGYTF
>TRBV7-3|TRBJ2-5|-|-
TGTGCCAGCAGCTTACGCGTCGAGACCCAGTACTTC
CASSLRVETQYF
>TRBV12-5|TRBJ2-4|TRBD1|-
TGTGCTAGTGGTTTTCAGGGGGCTGGGAGGAACATTCAGTACTTC
CASGFQGAGRNIQYF
>TRBV15|TRBJ2-2|TRBD1|-
TGTGCCACCACCCAATGGACAGGGGTTTTTATCGGGGAGCTGTTTTTT
CATTQWTGVFIGELFF
>TRBV4-1|TRBJ1-4|-|few
TGCGCCAGCAGCCTCCCAAGAGGGGGAGGGCATGAAAAACTGTTTTTT
CASSLPRGGGHEKLFF
>TRBV5-4|TRBJ2-7|-|once
TGTGCCAGCAGCTTGGCAACCAGGACAGCCTTTTTGGAGCAGTACTTC
CASSLATRTAFLEQYF
>TRBV5-4|TRBJ2-7|TRBD1|-
TGTGCCAGCAGCCCCCCGGGACAGGCGTACTCCGAGCAGTACTTC
CASSPPGQAYSEQYF
>TRBV27|TRBJ1-1|-|-
TGTGCCAGCAGCTTATCCCCCTTCTCGGGGATGAACACTGAAGCTTTCTTT
CASSLSPFSGMNTEAFF
>TRBV7-2|TRBJ1-3|-|-
TGTGCCAGCAGCTACGCAGGGTTTGGAAACACCATATATTTT
CASSYAGFGNTIYF
>TRBV11-3|TRBJ2-3|TRBD2|-
TGTGCCAGCAGCTTAGTGTTTGCTAGCGGGCCTACTAGCACAGATACGCAGTATTTT
CASSLVFASGPTSTDTQYF
>TRBV4-1|TRBJ2-7|TRBD1|-
TGCGCCAGCAGCCAAGATAGACAGGGGGCAGGGTACGAGCAGTACTTC
CASSQDRQGAGYEQYF
>TRBV18|TRBJ1-1|TRBD1|-
TGTGCCAGCTCATCGACAGGGACTGACACTGAAGCTTTCTTT
CASSSTGTDTEAFF
>TRBV6-1|TRBJ1-2|TRBD1|-
TGTGCCAGCAGTGACACCGGGACAGGGAAAGCTAACTATGGCTACACCTTC
CASSDTGTGKANYGYTF
>TRBV18|TRBJ2-3|TRBD1|-
TGTGCCAGCTCAGCGGTACCCGGGACAGGGGCCCGGGCTAGCACAGATACGCAGTATTTT
CASSAVPGTGARASTDTQYF
>TRBV10-2|TRBJ2-7|TRBD2|-
TGCGCCAGCAGTGAGCCTAGCGGGATATACGAGCAGTACTTC
CASSEPSGIYEQYF
>TRBV25-1|TRBJ1-3|-|once
TGTGCCAGCACCCCAACCGCAGACTCTGGAAACACCATATATTTT
CASTPTADSGNTIYF
>TRBV19|TRBJ2-3|TRBD1|-
TGTGCCAGTAGGCCCTACAGGGGATCAGATACGCAGTATTTT
CASRPYRGSDTQYF
>TRBV5-1|TRBJ2-5|-|-
TGCGCCAGCAGCTTGATCCCGGGGGAGACCCAGTACTTC
CASSLIPGETQYF
>TRBV11-2|TRBJ2-2|-|-
TGTGCCAGCAGCTTTCTAGGGGAGCTGTTTTTT
CASSFLGELFF
>TRBV5-6|TRBJ1-1|TRBD1|-
TGTGCCGGATCCCAGACAGGGAAGTTCATTGAAGCTTTCTTT
CAGSQTGKFIEAFF
>TRBV2|TRBJ2-3|-|-
TGTGCCAGCAAAGCGGGTAGCACAGATACGCAGTATTTT
CASKAGSTDTQYF